This T cell receptor beta chain was documented in a study of T cell responses to AZD1222 COVID-19 vaccine. The study, taken as a whole, reports: The span of vaccine-associated CD4 TCRs extended across spike, with dominance at 160-218 and 743-854. At baseline, just a handful of AZD1222 recipients tested seropositive.

The sample holds a few counts of this clone. Its antigen is currently unknown. The CDR3 totals 15 residues. V was clipped by 2 bases and J by 1 base, with 11 bases between them. Germline-derived CDR1 and CDR2 are MNHEY and SVGAGI. Clones were read by immunoSEQ multiplex PCR, and TCRdb kept only the in-frame ones, dropping some. In the table there are about 140,000 clones, around nine tenths of which are singletons. The chain uses TRBV6-5 and TRBJ2-5; a possible D gene is TRBD1 (5 bases). Sequenced here: peripheral blood, sampled on day 0 of AZD1222 vaccination. This clonotype was sampled from an adult in good health. The CDR3, as DNA: TGTGCCAGCAGTTACCGGCCAGGGCTCCAAGAGACCCAGTACTTC. This translates into CASSYRPGLQETQYF.